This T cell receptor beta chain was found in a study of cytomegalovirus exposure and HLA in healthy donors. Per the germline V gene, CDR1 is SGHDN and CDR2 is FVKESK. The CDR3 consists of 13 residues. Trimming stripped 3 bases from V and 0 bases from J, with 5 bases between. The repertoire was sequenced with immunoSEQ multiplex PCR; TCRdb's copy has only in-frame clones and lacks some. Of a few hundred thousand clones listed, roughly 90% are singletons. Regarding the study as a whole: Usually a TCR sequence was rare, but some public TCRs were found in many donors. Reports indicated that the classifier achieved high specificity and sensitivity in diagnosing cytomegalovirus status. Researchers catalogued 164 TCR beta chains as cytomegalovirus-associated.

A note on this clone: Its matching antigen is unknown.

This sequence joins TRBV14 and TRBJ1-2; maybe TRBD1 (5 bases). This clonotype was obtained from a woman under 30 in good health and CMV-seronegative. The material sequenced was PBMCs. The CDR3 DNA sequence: TGTGCCAGCAGCCAGACAGCTAACTATGGCTACACCTTC. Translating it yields CASSQTANYGYTF. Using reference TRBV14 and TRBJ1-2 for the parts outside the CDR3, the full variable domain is EAGVTQFPSHSVIEKGQTVTLRCDPISGHDNLYWYRRVMGKEIKFLLHFVKESKQDESGMPNNRFLAERTGGTYSTLKVQPAELEDSGVYFCASSQTANYGYTFGSGTRLTVV.